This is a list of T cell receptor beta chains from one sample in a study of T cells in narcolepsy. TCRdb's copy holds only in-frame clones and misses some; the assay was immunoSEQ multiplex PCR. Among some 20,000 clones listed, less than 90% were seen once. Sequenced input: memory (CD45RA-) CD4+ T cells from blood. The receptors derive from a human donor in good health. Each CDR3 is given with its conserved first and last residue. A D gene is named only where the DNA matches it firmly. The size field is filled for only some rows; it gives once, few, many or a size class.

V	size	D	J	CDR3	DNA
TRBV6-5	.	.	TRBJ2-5	CASSYITGGPETQYF	TGTGCCAGCAGTTACATTACCGGGGGGCCTGAGACCCAGTACTTC
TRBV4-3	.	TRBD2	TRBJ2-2	CASSPGLAVTGELFF	TGCGCCAGCAGCCCCGGACTAGCGGTAACCGGGGAGCTGTTTTTT
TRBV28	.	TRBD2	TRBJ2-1	CASSLPRGVKGTKQFF	TGTGCCAGCAGTTTGCCTCGGGGGGTGAAGGGGACTAAGCAGTTCTTC
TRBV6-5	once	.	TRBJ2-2	CASSRPGGSGELFF	TGTGCCAGCAGCCGCCCCGGAGGCAGCGGGGAGCTGTTTTTT
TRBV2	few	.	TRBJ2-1	CASILRVGLSYNEQFF	TGTGCCAGCATCTTACGGGTTGGCCTCTCCTACAATGAGCAGTTCTTC
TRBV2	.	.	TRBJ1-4	CASSGMGQLNEKLFF	TGTGCCAGCAGTGGTATGGGTCAGCTTAATGAAAAACTGTTTTTT
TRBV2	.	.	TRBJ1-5	CASSGGSNQPQHF	TGTGCCAGCAGTGGCGGTAGCAATCAGCCCCAGCATTTT
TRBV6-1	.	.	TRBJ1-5	CASSEAGSDQPQHF	TGTGCCAGTAGTGAAGCAGGGTCAGATCAGCCCCAGCATTTT
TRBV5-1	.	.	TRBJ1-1	CASSLSAANTEAFF	TGCGCCAGCAGCTTGTCTGCCGCGAACACTGAAGCTTTCTTT
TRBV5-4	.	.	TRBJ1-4	CASSLGTVNEKLFF	TGTGCCAGCAGCTTGGGTACAGTCAATGAAAAACTGTTTTTT
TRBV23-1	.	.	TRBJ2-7	CASGISPAYEQYF	TGCGCCAGCGGAATTTCCCCTGCCTACGAGCAGTACTTC
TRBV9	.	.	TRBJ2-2	CASSNNPTGTGELFF	TGTGCCAGCAGCAACAACCCGACTGGGACCGGGGAGCTGTTTTTT
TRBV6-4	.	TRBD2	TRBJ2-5	CASSRAGGPRETQYF	TGTGCCAGCAGCCGAGCGGGAGGGCCGCGAGAGACCCAGTACTTC
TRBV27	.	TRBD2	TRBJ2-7	CASSSQVLAGSTYEQYF	TGTGCCAGCAGTTCACAAGTCTTAGCGGGATCAACCTACGAGCAGTACTTC
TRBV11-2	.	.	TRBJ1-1	CASSMTSRRNTEAFF	TGTGCCAGCAGTATGACCTCTAGGAGGAACACTGAAGCTTTCTTT
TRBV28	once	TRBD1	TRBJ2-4	CASSFHRGAAKNIQYF	TGTGCCAGCAGTTTCCACAGGGGCGCAGCCAAAAACATTCAGTACTTC
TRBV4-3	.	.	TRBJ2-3	CASSLLCRLIGTDTQYF	TGCGCCAGCAGCCTTCTCTGCAGGTTAATAGGCACAGATACGCAGTATTTT
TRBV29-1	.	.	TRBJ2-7	CSDSGFSYEQYF	TGCAGCGATTCGGGATTCTCCTACGAGCAGTACTTC
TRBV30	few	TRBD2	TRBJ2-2	CAWSRGLGVTGELFF	TGTGCCTGGAGTAGGGGACTAGGGGTAACCGGGGAGCTGTTTTTT
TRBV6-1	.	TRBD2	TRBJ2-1	CASSALRTSGRANEQFF	TGTGCCAGCAGTGCACTACGGACTAGCGGGAGGGCAAATGAGCAGTTCTTC
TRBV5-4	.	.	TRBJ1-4	CASSLVGSRELFF	TGTGCCAGCAGCTTGGTAGGGAGTCGGGAACTGTTTTTT
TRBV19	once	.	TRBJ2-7	CASSIKDSKYYEQYF	TGTGCCAGTAGTATTAAGGACAGCAAATACTACGAGCAGTACTTC
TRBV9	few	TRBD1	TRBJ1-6	CASSEGQGSPLHF	TGTGCCAGCAGCGAGGGACAGGGATCACCCCTCCACTTT
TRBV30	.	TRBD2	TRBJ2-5	CAWGQRGGETQYF	TGTGCCTGGGGTCAGCGGGGGGGAGAGACCCAGTACTTC
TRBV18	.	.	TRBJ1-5	CASSPYRRAGLGQPQHF	TGTGCCAGCTCACCGTACAGACGGGCAGGGCTAGGTCAGCCCCAGCATTTT
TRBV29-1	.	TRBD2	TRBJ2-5	CSVVPGGLQETQYF	TGCAGCGTTGTCCCCGGGGGGTTACAAGAGACCCAGTACTTC
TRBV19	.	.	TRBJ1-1	CASSTTVNTEAFF	TGTGCCAGTAGTACGACAGTGAACACTGAAGCTTTCTTT
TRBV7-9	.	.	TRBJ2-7	CASSSGPSEQYF	TGTGCCAGCAGCTCAGGTCCTAGCGAGCAGTACTTC
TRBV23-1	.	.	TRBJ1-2	CASSQSFGGYTF	TGCGCCAGCAGTCAATCTTTCGGCGGCTACACCTTC
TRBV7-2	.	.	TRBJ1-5	CASSSSKNNQPQHF	TGTGCCAGCAGCTCTAGTAAGAACAATCAGCCCCAGCATTTT
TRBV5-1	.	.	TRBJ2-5	CASSLGGGDRKTQYF	TGCGCCAGCAGCTTGGGGGGCGGGGATAGGAAGACCCAGTACTTC
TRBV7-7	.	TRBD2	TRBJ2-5	CASSFNSGGVETQYF	TGTGCTAGCAGCTTTAATAGCGGGGGCGTAGAGACCCAGTACTTC
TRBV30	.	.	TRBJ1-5	CAWSALRDPRLGPQHF	TGTGCCTGGAGCGCTCTACGGGATCCCCGACTTGGGCCCCAGCATTTT
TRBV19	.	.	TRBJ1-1	CASYRWGGAEAFF	TGTGCCAGTTACAGGTGGGGTGGCGCTGAAGCTTTCTTT
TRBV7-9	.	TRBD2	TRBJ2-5	CASSLLPGGPSETQYF	TGTGCCAGCAGCTTACTCCCGGGAGGGCCGTCAGAGACCCAGTACTTC